A selection of T cell receptor beta chains follows, all from one sample in a study of graft-versus-host responses after intestinal transplantation. These receptors are not linked to any known antigen. Some clones are missing from TCRdb's copy, which holds only in-frame ones; the method was immunoSEQ multiplex PCR. The sample has around 31,000 clones; roughly four fifths are singletons. This material consisted of unstimulated CD8+ T cells sorted from spleen or lymph node cells, taken before intestinal transplant. These receptors originate from a human donor who received an intestinal transplant. Each CDR3 is given with its conserved first and last residue. Fields, in order: clone size, V gene, J gene, D gene, CDR3 protein, CDR3 DNA. The D gene is left open where the match is weak. A row's size may be missing; if present it is once, few, many or a size class.

.	TRBV6-6	TRBJ1-1	.	CASSYGADEAFF	TGTGCCAGCAGTTACGGGGCGGATGAAGCTTTCTTT
.	TRBV28	TRBJ2-5	TRBD2	CASRVGLAGVGETQYF	TGTGCCAGCAGGGTGGGACTAGCGGGAGTAGGAGAGACCCAGTACTTC
.	TRBV5-4	TRBJ2-1	.	CASSLGSSAYNEQFF	TGTGCCAGCAGCTTGGGGTCTAGCGCCTACAATGAGCAGTTCTTC
.	TRBV4-1	TRBJ1-2	TRBD1	CASSGPDRGYGYTF	TGCGCCAGCAGCGGACCGGACAGGGGCTATGGCTACACCTTC
once	TRBV4-2	TRBJ2-5	.	CASAGGRGETQYF	TGTGCCAGCGCCGGGGGTAGGGGTGAGACCCAGTACTTC
few	TRBV7-9	TRBJ2-6	TRBD1	CASSLAVTGTGANVLTF	TGTGCCAGCAGCTTAGCGGTGACAGGGACCGGGGCCAACGTCCTGACTTTC
once	TRBV5-1	TRBJ2-2	.	CASSYGGHRGYTGELFF	TGCGCCAGCAGCTATGGAGGCCACAGAGGGTACACCGGGGAGCTGTTTTTT
.	TRBV15	TRBJ1-4	TRBD1	CATTEGGTGGEKLFF	TGTGCCACTACCGAGGGTGGGACAGGGGGTGAAAAACTGTTTTTT
.	TRBV28	TRBJ2-7	TRBD1	CASTPSGTGGYEQYF	TGTGCCAGCACCCCCTCCGGGACAGGGGGCTACGAGCAGTACTTC
.	TRBV19	TRBJ2-2	TRBD1	CASSMGQGASGELFF	TGTGCCAGTAGTATGGGACAGGGGGCGTCCGGGGAGCTGTTTTTT
.	TRBV5-1	TRBJ2-5	.	CASSLVGARETQYF	TGCGCCAGCAGCTTGGTGGGGGCCAGGGAGACCCAGTACTTC
.	TRBV6-5	TRBJ1-1	TRBD1	CASSRPRQGWTEAFF	TGTGCCAGCAGTAGACCCCGACAGGGGTGGACTGAAGCTTTCTTT
few	TRBV7-9	TRBJ2-6	.	CASSPPYNTGANVLTF	TGTGCCAGCAGCCCTCCGTATAATACTGGGGCCAACGTCCTGACTTTC
medium-sized	TRBV13	TRBJ2-1	TRBD2	CASSSHRTSGRSNEQFF	TGTGCCAGCAGCTCACATAGGACTAGCGGGAGAAGCAATGAGCAGTTCTTC
.	TRBV25-1	TRBJ1-1	.	CASKVGADTEAFF	TGTGCCAGCAAGGTTGGGGCCGACACTGAAGCTTTCTTT
.	TRBV19	TRBJ2-1	.	CASMTGYEQFF	TGTGCCAGTATGACTGGCTATGAGCAGTTCTTC
.	TRBV7-6	TRBJ2-3	TRBD2	CASSRAGEGDTQYF	TGTGCCAGCTCACGGGCGGGAGAGGGGGATACGCAGTATTTT
.	TRBV11-2	TRBJ1-6	TRBD1	CASMQGASSPLHF	TGTGCCAGCATGCAGGGGGCCAGTTCACCCCTCCACTTT
.	TRBV19	TRBJ2-1	TRBD2	CASSGGGSYNEQFF	TGTGCCAGTAGTGGTGGCGGGAGCTACAATGAGCAGTTCTTC
.	TRBV11-3	TRBJ2-1	.	CASSNRQVNEQFF	TGTGCCAGCAGCAACCGACAGGTCAATGAGCAGTTCTTC
.	TRBV4-1	TRBJ2-3	TRBD2	CASSQGILAGVKDTQYF	TGCGCCAGCAGCCAAGGAATACTAGCGGGAGTGAAAGATACGCAGTATTTT
few	TRBV10-1	TRBJ2-5	.	CASSGGGGTQGLPEETQYF	TGCGCCAGCAGTGGAGGTGGTGGTACACAGGGCCTCCCGGAGGAGACCCAGTACTTC